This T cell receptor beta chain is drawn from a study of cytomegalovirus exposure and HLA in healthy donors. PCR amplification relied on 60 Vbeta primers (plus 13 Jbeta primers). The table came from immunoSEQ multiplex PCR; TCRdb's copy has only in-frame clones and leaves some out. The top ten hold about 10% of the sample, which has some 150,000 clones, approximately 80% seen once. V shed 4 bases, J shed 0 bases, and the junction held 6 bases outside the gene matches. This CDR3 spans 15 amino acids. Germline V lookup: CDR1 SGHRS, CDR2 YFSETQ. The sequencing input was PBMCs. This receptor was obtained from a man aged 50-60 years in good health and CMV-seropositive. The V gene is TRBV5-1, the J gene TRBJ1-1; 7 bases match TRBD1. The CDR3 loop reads CASSEWTGLNTEAFF. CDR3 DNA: TGCGCCAGCAGCGAGTGGACAGGTCTGAACACTGAAGCTTTCTTT.